These T cell receptor beta chains were read from a single sample in a study of identical twins. TCRdb recomputed calls from the 5' RACE reads with MiXCR, one row per CDR3 protein. Altogether a few hundred thousand distinct CDR3 sequences are present, more than 9.5% being singletons, with the ten largest covering about 3.9%. This sample also appeared in a second study, on yellow fever vaccine responses in identical twins.

The source material was memory (CD45RO+) T cells sorted from blood. The receptor set was obtained from a woman between 18 and 29 years old in good health. Both conserved end residues are part of each CDR3. A D gene is named only where the DNA matches it firmly. A row's size may be missing; if present it is once, few, many or a size class.

clone_size: few
v_call: TRBV5-1
j_call: TRBJ2-5
d_call: -
cdr3_aa: CASSLRAEETQYF
cdr3_nt: TGCGCCAGCAGCTTGAGGGCAGAAGAGACCCAGTACTTC

clone_size: few
v_call: TRBV10-3
j_call: TRBJ1-4
d_call: -
cdr3_aa: CAISREQGVKLFF
cdr3_nt: TGTGCCATCAGCCGAGAACAGGGTGTAAAACTGTTTTTT

clone_size: few
v_call: TRBV6-2/TRBV6-3
j_call: TRBJ2-5
d_call: -
cdr3_aa: CASSYVAVQETQYF
cdr3_nt: TGTGCCAGCAGTTACGTTGCGGTCCAAGAGACCCAGTACTTC

clone_size: many
v_call: TRBV14
j_call: TRBJ2-3
d_call: TRBD2
cdr3_aa: CASSFKGVSGILRDTQYF
cdr3_nt: TGTGCCAGCAGCTTTAAGGGCGTCAGCGGGATATTGAGGGATACGCAGTATTTT

clone_size: many
v_call: TRBV29-1
j_call: TRBJ2-2
d_call: TRBD2
cdr3_aa: CSVVWREGSGELFF
cdr3_nt: TGCAGCGTTGTTTGGCGGGAGGGTTCCGGGGAGCTGTTTTTT

clone_size: many
v_call: TRBV20-1
j_call: TRBJ2-3
d_call: TRBD2
cdr3_aa: CSAPVSGWGTDTQYF
cdr3_nt: TGCAGTGCTCCCGTTAGCGGGTGGGGCACAGATACGCAGTATTTT

clone_size: -
v_call: TRBV6-4
j_call: TRBJ2-1
d_call: -
cdr3_aa: CASSDRGWSGANEQFF
cdr3_nt: TGTGCCAGCAGTGACAGAGGATGGTCGGGGGCCAATGAGCAGTTCTTC

clone_size: -
v_call: TRBV6-2/TRBV6-3
j_call: TRBJ1-4
d_call: TRBD1
cdr3_aa: CASSKDREYEKLFF
cdr3_nt: TGTGCCAGCAGTAAAGACAGGGAATATGAAAAACTGTTTTTT

clone_size: many
v_call: TRBV2
j_call: TRBJ1-4
d_call: TRBD1
cdr3_aa: CASRQDRGNEKLFF
cdr3_nt: TGTGCCAGCAGACAGGACAGGGGAAACGAAAAACTGTTTTTT

clone_size: many
v_call: TRBV12-3/TRBV12-4
j_call: TRBJ2-2
d_call: TRBD1
cdr3_aa: CASSGGTGGRTGELFF
cdr3_nt: TGTGCCAGCAGTGGAGGGACAGGGGGAAGGACCGGGGAGCTGTTTTTT

clone_size: few
v_call: TRBV4-3
j_call: TRBJ2-3
d_call: -
cdr3_aa: CASSQGKSSPLDTQYF
cdr3_nt: TGCGCCAGCAGCCAAGGCAAGAGTTCCCCGCTAGATACGCAGTATTTT

clone_size: many
v_call: TRBV5-1
j_call: TRBJ2-2
d_call: -
cdr3_aa: CASSLSSTGELFF
cdr3_nt: TGCGCCAGCAGCTTGTCGTCGACCGGGGAGCTGTTTTTT

clone_size: few
v_call: TRBV15
j_call: TRBJ2-1
d_call: TRBD2
cdr3_aa: CATMVLAGGPGYNEQFF
cdr3_nt: TGTGCCACCATGGTACTAGCGGGGGGGCCGGGCTACAATGAGCAGTTCTTC

clone_size: few
v_call: TRBV6-2/TRBV6-3
j_call: TRBJ2-7
d_call: -
cdr3_aa: CASSLPVGGHEQYF
cdr3_nt: TGTGCCAGCAGTCTCCCCGTGGGGGGCCACGAGCAGTACTTC

clone_size: few
v_call: TRBV5-1
j_call: TRBJ2-1
d_call: -
cdr3_aa: CASSSHSNHNEQFF
cdr3_nt: TGCGCCAGCAGCTCTCACTCAAATCACAATGAGCAGTTCTTC

clone_size: few
v_call: TRBV29-1
j_call: TRBJ2-5
d_call: -
cdr3_aa: CSAPWGQETQYF
cdr3_nt: TGCAGCGCCCCGTGGGGCCAAGAGACCCAGTACTTC

clone_size: many
v_call: TRBV12-3/TRBV12-4
j_call: TRBJ2-1
d_call: -
cdr3_aa: CASSPGTSYNEQFF
cdr3_nt: TGTGCCAGCAGCCCCGGGACTTCCTACAATGAGCAGTTCTTC

clone_size: -
v_call: TRBV18
j_call: TRBJ2-7
d_call: TRBD1
cdr3_aa: CASSPPGTGGYEQYF
cdr3_nt: TGTGCCAGCTCACCGCCCGGGACAGGGGGCTACGAGCAGTACTTC

clone_size: few
v_call: TRBV5-1
j_call: TRBJ2-2
d_call: TRBD2
cdr3_aa: CASSLLPQISSGGTGELFF
cdr3_nt: TGCGCCAGCAGCTTACTCCCGCAAATTTCTAGCGGGGGTACCGGGGAGCTGTTTTTT

clone_size: many
v_call: TRBV18
j_call: TRBJ2-5
d_call: -
cdr3_aa: CASSRQRRETQYF
cdr3_nt: TGTGCCAGCTCACGTCAGAGAAGGGAGACCCAGTACTTC

clone_size: -
v_call: TRBV11-2
j_call: TRBJ2-3
d_call: TRBD2
cdr3_aa: CASSLGTLAGDTQYF
cdr3_nt: TGTGCCAGCAGCTTAGGGACACTAGCGGGGGATACGCAGTATTTT

clone_size: -
v_call: TRBV18
j_call: TRBJ2-1
d_call: -
cdr3_aa: CASSPPGEVFEQFF
cdr3_nt: TGTGCCAGCTCACCACCCGGGGAAGTGTTTGAGCAGTTCTTC

clone_size: many
v_call: TRBV6-2/TRBV6-3
j_call: TRBJ2-5
d_call: TRBD2
cdr3_aa: CASSTSGSGAETQYF
cdr3_nt: TGTGCCAGCAGTACCAGCGGGAGTGGAGCAGAGACCCAGTACTTC

clone_size: -
v_call: TRBV4-2
j_call: TRBJ2-5
d_call: -
cdr3_aa: CASSQAGVIGTQYF
cdr3_nt: TGTGCCAGCAGCCAAGCAGGGGTTATTGGGACCCAGTACTTC

clone_size: -
v_call: TRBV20-1
j_call: TRBJ2-7
d_call: -
cdr3_aa: CSAGRGVTYEQYF
cdr3_nt: TGCAGTGCAGGGAGGGGGGTCACCTACGAGCAGTACTTC

clone_size: few
v_call: TRBV5-1
j_call: TRBJ2-5
d_call: -
cdr3_aa: CASSLLGTGETQYF
cdr3_nt: TGCGCCAGCAGCTTATTGGGAACAGGGGAGACCCAGTACTTC

clone_size: few
v_call: TRBV11-2
j_call: TRBJ1-1
d_call: -
cdr3_aa: CASSLEPWAEAFF
cdr3_nt: TGTGCCAGCAGCTTAGAACCGTGGGCAGAAGCTTTCTTT

clone_size: -
v_call: TRBV5-1
j_call: TRBJ2-2
d_call: -
cdr3_aa: CASSLESYGQANTGELFF
cdr3_nt: TGCGCCAGCAGCTTGGAATCTTACGGGCAAGCGAACACCGGGGAGCTGTTTTTT

clone_size: few
v_call: TRBV5-1
j_call: TRBJ1-6
d_call: -
cdr3_aa: CASSFGGQESPLHF
cdr3_nt: TGCGCCAGCAGCTTTGGGGGGCAGGAATCACCCCTCCACTTT

clone_size: few
v_call: TRBV20-1
j_call: TRBJ2-1
d_call: -
cdr3_aa: CSAPRGGATSYNEQFF
cdr3_nt: TGCAGTGCTCCCAGAGGGGGAGCGACTTCCTACAATGAGCAGTTCTTC

clone_size: -
v_call: TRBV19
j_call: TRBJ2-6
d_call: -
cdr3_aa: CASSISSLSGANVLTF
cdr3_nt: TGTGCCAGTAGTATCTCCTCGCTCTCTGGGGCCAACGTCCTGACTTTC

clone_size: -
v_call: TRBV28
j_call: TRBJ2-5
d_call: TRBD1
cdr3_aa: CASSSPKGASETQYF
cdr3_nt: TGTGCCAGCAGTTCACCAAAGGGGGCGTCGGAGACCCAGTACTTC

clone_size: few
v_call: TRBV20-1
j_call: TRBJ1-5
d_call: -
cdr3_aa: CSARDQKPQHF
cdr3_nt: TGCAGTGCTAGAGATCAGAAGCCCCAGCATTTT